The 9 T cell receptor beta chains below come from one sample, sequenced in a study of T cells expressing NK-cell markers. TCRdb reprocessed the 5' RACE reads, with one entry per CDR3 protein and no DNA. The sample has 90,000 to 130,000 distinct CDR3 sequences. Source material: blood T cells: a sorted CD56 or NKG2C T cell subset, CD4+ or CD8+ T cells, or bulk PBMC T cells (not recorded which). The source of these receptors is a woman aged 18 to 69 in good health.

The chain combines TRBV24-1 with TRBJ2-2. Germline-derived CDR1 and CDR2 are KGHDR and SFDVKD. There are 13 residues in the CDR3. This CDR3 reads CATSDRRIGELFF.

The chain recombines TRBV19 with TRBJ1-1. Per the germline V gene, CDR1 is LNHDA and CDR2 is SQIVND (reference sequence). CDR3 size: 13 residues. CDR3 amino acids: CASRGAMNTEAFF.

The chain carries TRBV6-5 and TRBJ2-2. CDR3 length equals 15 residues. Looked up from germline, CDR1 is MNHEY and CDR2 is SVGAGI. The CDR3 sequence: CASSYEQANTGELFF.

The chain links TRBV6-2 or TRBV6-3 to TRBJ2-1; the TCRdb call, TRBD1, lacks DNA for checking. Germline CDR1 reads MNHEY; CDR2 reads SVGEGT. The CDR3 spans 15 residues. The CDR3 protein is CASSYPGNPSGEQFF.

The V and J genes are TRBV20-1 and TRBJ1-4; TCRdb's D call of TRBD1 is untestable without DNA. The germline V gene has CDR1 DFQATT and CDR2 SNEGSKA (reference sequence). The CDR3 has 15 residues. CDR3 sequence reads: CSAALPGTGYEKLFF.

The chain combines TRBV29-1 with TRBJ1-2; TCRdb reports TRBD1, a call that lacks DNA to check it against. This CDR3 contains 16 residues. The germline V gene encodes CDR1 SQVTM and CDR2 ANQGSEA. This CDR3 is CSVEDFGAGGLGGYTF.

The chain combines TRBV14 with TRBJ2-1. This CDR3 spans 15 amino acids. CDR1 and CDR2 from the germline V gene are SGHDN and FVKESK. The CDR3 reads CASSHGVGFVDEQFF.

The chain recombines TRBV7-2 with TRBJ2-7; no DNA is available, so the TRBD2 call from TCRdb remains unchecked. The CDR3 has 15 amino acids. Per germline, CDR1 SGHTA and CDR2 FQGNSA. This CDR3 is CASSLLGGRVHEQYF.

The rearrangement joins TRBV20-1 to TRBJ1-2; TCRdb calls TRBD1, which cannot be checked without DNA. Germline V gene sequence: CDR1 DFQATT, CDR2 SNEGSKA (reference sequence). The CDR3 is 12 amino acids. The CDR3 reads CSAPQDRYGYTF.